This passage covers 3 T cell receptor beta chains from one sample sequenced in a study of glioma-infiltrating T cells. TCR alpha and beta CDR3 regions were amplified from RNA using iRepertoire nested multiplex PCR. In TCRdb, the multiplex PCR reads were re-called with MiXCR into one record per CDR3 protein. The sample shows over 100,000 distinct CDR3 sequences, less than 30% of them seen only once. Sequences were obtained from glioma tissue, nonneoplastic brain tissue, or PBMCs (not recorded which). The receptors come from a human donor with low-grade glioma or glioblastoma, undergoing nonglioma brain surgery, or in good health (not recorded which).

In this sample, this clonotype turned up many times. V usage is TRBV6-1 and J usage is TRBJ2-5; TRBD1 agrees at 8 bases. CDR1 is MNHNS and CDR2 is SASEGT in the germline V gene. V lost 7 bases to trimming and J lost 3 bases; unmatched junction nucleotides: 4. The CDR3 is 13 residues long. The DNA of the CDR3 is TGTGCCAGCAAGACAGGGGCTAAAGAGACCCAGTACTTC. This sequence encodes CASKTGAKETQYF.

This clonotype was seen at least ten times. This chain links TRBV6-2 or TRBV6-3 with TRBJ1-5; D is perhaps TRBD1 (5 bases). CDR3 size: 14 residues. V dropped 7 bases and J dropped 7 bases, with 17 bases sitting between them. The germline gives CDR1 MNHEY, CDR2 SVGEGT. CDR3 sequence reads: CASTSGRAWQPQHF. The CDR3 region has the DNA TGTGCCAGCACCTCGGGCAGGGCCTGGCAGCCCCAGCATTTT.

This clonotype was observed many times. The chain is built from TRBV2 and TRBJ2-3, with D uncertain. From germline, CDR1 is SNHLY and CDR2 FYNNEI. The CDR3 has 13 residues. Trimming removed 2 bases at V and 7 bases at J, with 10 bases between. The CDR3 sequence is CASSESAGNTQYF. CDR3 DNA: TGTGCCAGCAGTGAATCAGCAGGAAATACGCAGTATTTT.